This T cell receptor beta chain was sequenced for a study of molecular identifiers for immune sequencing clone quantification. TCRdb reprocessed the PCR reads via MiXCR and lists one record per CDR3 protein. The sample carries 80,000 to 95,000 distinct CDR3 sequences, roughly 19% recorded once. Study results and limitations: In CMV-specific effectors, clones above 20 copies held over 99% of molecules; naive, under 1%. Spiked Jurkat TCR RNA originating from one cell could reportedly be identified amid more than 800,000 naive cells.

Construction of naive CD8 libraries employed roughly 18,000 to 1,000,000 sorted cells together with 10%, 30% or 50% RNA. Germline CDR1 SGDLS, CDR2 YYNGEE. The V end lost 4 bases, the J end lost 0 bases, and 13 bases lay between the germline ends. The CDR3 length is 15 residues. This clonotype was seen ten or more times. Its antigen is not known. Sequenced: naive CD8+ T cells from blood, with Jurkat cell RNA spiked in. Subset: FACS-sorted CD8+CD4-CCR7+CD45RA+ naive T cells. This clonotype originated in a human donor in good health. Some libraries in this study had Jurkat cell RNA spiked in. The V call is TRBV9, the J call TRBJ1-2; D perhaps matches TRBD1 (5 bases). This CDR3 is CASSPPGRSNYGYTF. The DNA for the CDR3 is TGTGCCAGCAGCCCCCCGGGACGCTCTAACTATGGCTACACCTTC.